Below, one TCR beta chain is given with its context. Its target is not known. Germline assignment: CDR1 SGDLS and CDR2 YYNGEE. CDR3 size: 18 residues. V was cut by 3 bases and J by 2 bases, with 22 bases left in between. The sample is drawn from a study of T cell responses to AZD1222 COVID-19 vaccine. General study findings and limits: In all cases, repertoires were sampled only after the peak T cell response. Epitopes outside B.1.351 and B.1.1.7 mutated regions reportedly drew nearly half of spike TCRs. Rises in breadth and depth of Spike-specific TCRs came after two AZD1222 doses. Just a handful of people given AZD1222 tested seropositive at baseline.

The table came from immunoSEQ multiplex PCR; TCRdb's copy has only in-frame clones and leaves some out. Among 95,000 or so clones listed, roughly 91% were seen once. The TCR comes from an adult in good health. The source material was peripheral blood, sampled on day 0 of MenACWY control vaccination. This chain uses TRBV9 with TRBJ2-3, with D possibly TRBD1 on 6 matching bases. CDR3 sequence reads: CASSGSQGSLSITDTQYF. The CDR3 bases are TGTGCCAGCAGCGGATCGCAGGGGTCCCTTTCTATCACAGATACGCAGTATTTT.